What follows are 10 T cell receptor beta chains derived from one specimen sequenced in a study of blood T cell repertoires in COVID-19 (dated by TCRdb to 2019 to 2021). The receptor library was made with the immunoSEQ multiplex PCR assay. As stored in TCRdb, this immuneACCESS dataset retains in-frame rearrangements with V and J assigned. A fraction of the clones does not appear; measured against another copy, unresolved V genes explain less than half of the discrepancy, and the remainder lacks a known reason. The sample has more than 20,000 clones on record, approximately 87% of them singletons. 7.5% to 9% of the sample is held by the ten biggest clonotypes. Sequencing was carried out using peripheral blood. These receptors were collected from a human donor in a cohort sampled during active COVID-19.

This clone appeared once. The gene calls are TRBV10-3 and TRBJ2-3; D is undetermined. From germline, CDR1 is ENHRY and CDR2 SYGVKD. Trimming left V 0 bases short and J 7 bases short, with 5 bases between. The CDR3 is 12 residues long. The CDR3: CAISESAYTQYF. CDR3 nucleotides: TGTGCCATCAGTGAGTCGGCTTATACGCAGTATTTT.

V usage is TRBV12-3 or TRBV12-4 and J usage is TRBJ2-4, with D uncertain. This CDR3 spans 12 amino acids. Trimming removed 6 bases from V and 8 bases from J, with 11 bases in between. CDR3 DNA: TGTGCCAGCAGACCCGCCGGAGACATTCAGTACTTC. Residues: CASRPAGDIQYF.

CDR3 nucleotides: TGTGCCAGCAGTTCCCCGACTAGCCGGGGCCTTTACGAGCAGTACTTC. Protein sequence: CASSSPTSRGLYEQYF. The rearrangement links TRBV28 to TRBJ2-7; 7 positions match TRBD2. From germline, CDR1 is MDHEN and CDR2 SYDVKM. There are 16 residues in the CDR3. V dropped 4 bases and J dropped 4; count of bases not matched to a gene: 13.

In this sample, this clone turned up once. The CDR3 coding sequence is TGTGCCAGCAGTACCCGGATACGGGGGACCGGGGAGCTGTTTTTT. Protein: CASSTRIRGTGELFF. J is TRBJ2-2 and V is TRBV28, with D possibly TRBD2 on 6 matching bases. Germline V gene lookup returns CDR1 MDHEN and CDR2 SYDVKM. V was cut by 5 bases and J by 5 bases, with 15 bases left in between. This CDR3 contains 15 residues.

V usage is TRBV19 and J usage is TRBJ2-1; 9 bases line up with TRBD2. Germline V gives CDR1 LNHDA, CDR2 SQIVND (reference sequence). V dropped 6 bases and J dropped 13; count of bases not matched to a gene: 13. The CDR3 has 14 residues. CDR3 loop: CASRASGTAWTQFF. The CDR3 DNA follows: TGTGCCAGTAGGGCTAGCGGGACAGCCTGGACCCAGTTCTTC.

This rearrangement joins TRBV5-5 to TRBJ2-1; TRBD2 aligns across 7 bases. The CDR3 sequence is 15 residues long. The trim removed 3 bases at V and 0 bases at J, leaving 3 bases unmatched. Germline CDR1 SGHKS, CDR2 YYEKEE (reference sequence). In DNA, the CDR3 is TGTGCCAGCAGCTCGCGGGAGTTCTCCTACAATGAGCAGTTCTTC. Protein sequence: CASSSREFSYNEQFF.

This sequence joins TRBV11-2 and TRBJ2-7, with 8 bases that match TRBD1. This CDR3 has 12 residues. V gave up 5 bases and J gave up 6 bases; unmatched junction bases: 3. Germline V gene sequence: CDR1 SGHAT, CDR2 FQNNGV. The CDR3 DNA reads as TGTGCCAGCAGCCCGGACAGGGTCGAGCAGTACTTC. It codes for CASSPDRVEQYF.

The chain couples TRBV28 to TRBJ1-3; unclear D gene. With 5 bases removed from V and 4 bases from J, the gap between germline ends came to 12 bases. The CDR3 is 14 amino acids. Germline values: CDR1 MDHEN, CDR2 SYDVKM. The CDR3, as DNA: TGTGCCAGCAGTACTCCCTCACTGGGAAACACCATATATTTT. Translating gives CASSTPSLGNTIYF.

The rearrangement uses TRBV19 and TRBJ2-1; weak D call: TRBD2 (6 bases). Germline V gene sequence: CDR1 LNHDA, CDR2 SQIVND (reference sequence). The CDR3 consists of 15 residues. Trimming cost V 3 bases and J 0 bases, with 9 bases left between them. CDR3 coding DNA: TGTGCCAGTAGTATGGCGGGGAGCTCCTACAATGAGCAGTTCTTC. Residues: CASSMAGSSYNEQFF.

Written as DNA, the CDR3 is TGTGCCAGCATGGGGACTAGCGGGAGGGTAGGAGAGCAGTTCTTC. This encodes CASMGTSGRVGEQFF. The J gene is TRBJ2-1, the V gene TRBV2, with 16 bases that match TRBD2. Germline V gene data show CDR1 as SNHLY and CDR2 as FYNNEI. After removal of 7 bases from V and 10 bases from J, the junction contained 7 bases not matched to a gene. The CDR3 has 15 amino acids.